These 3 T cell receptor beta chains came from one sample sequenced in a study of T cell repertoires in cytomegalovirus infection. These receptors are not linked to any known antigen. Each CDR3 protein is one row after TCRdb ran MiXCR on the reads. The sample carries roughly 990,000 distinct CDR3 sequences, roughly 30% recorded once. The specimen was cultured CD8+ T cells from PBMCs, collected from culture after CMV antigen stimulation. These receptors came from a human donor in good health (CMV status not recorded). Some clones in this sample may be carry-over from other donors' samples.

Comment on this clonotype: A read error may account for a junction end that differs from germline. The rearrangement links TRBV7-8 to TRBJ1-1; D unclear. The CDR3 loop spans 15 amino acids. Germline-derived CDR1 and CDR2 are SGHVS and FQNEAQ. CDR3 DNA sequence: TGTGCCAACAGCTTAGTTTCCGACTGGGGCACTGAAGCTTTCTTT. Translating gives CANSLVSDWGTEAFF.

This clonotype was observed a handful of times. This sequence joins TRBV9 and TRBJ2-7; 7 bases match TRBD1. CDR3 length: 16 amino acids. V shed 1 base and J 6 bases; nucleotides not matched to a gene: 13. From germline, CDR1 is SGDLS and CDR2 YYNGEE. DNA for the CDR3: TGTGCCAGCAGCGTAAAGGGGGCAGGGTTCGTTTCCGAGCAGTACTTC. Translating gives CASSVKGAGFVSEQYF.

This clonotype was detected only a few times. The V gene is TRBV6-1, the J gene TRBJ1-2; D gene uncertain. CDR3 length: 15 residues. V dropped 2 bases and J dropped 3 bases, with 13 bases sitting between them. CDR1 MNHNS and CDR2 SASEGT come from the germline V gene. CDR3 nucleotides: TGTGCCAGCAGTGAAACGGAAGGGTCCTACTATGGCTACACCTTC. It yields the protein CASSETEGSYYGYTF.